This TCR beta chain emerged from a study of T cells of healthy individuals. This clonotype was seen repeatedly, ten times or more. V shed 2 bases and J 5 bases; nucleotides not matched to a gene: 13. The germline CDR1 and CDR2 sequences are SGHRS and YFSETQ. This CDR3 comprises 18 residues. MiXCR was run by TCRdb on the 5' RACE reads, yielding one entry per CDR3 protein. The table lists 53,000 or so distinct CDR3 sequences, roughly 14% of them singletons. This clonotype originated in a human donor in good health. The chain uses TRBV5-1 and TRBJ2-3; 11 positions match TRBD2. CDR3 region: CASSFFSGRGTTGDTQYF. The CDR3 DNA is TGCGCCAGCAGCTTTTTTAGCGGGAGGGGAACAACCGGAGATACGCAGTATTTT.